This T cell receptor (beta chain) came from a study of T cells in women clearing cervical HPV infection. Study information: Donors had HPV16-related CIN3 or worse; 2 had invasive cancer.

immunoSEQ multiplex PCR used an average of around 1,200 ng genomic DNA. Profiled with immunoSEQ multiplex PCR; TCRdb holds only in-frame clones, not every one. The listing records around 39,000 clones. Germline V CDR1 and CDR2: LNHDA, SQIVND (reference sequence). CDR3 length equals 15 residues. V lost 6 bases to trimming and J lost 0 bases; unmatched junction nucleotides: 6. Concerning this clone: The CDR3 goes on 3 residues after the read ends, and that part is filled in from the germline J gene.

The chain has TRBV19 and TRBJ1-1; 8 positions agree with TRBD1. Specimen: blood buffy coat. This receptor was identified in a woman aged 18 to 69 with a cervical HPV16 infection that either progressed to CIN3+ or cleared (not recorded which). CDR3 bases read: TGTGCCAGTAGAGAGGACAGGGCCATGAACACTGAA. This gives the protein CASREDRAMNTE. The entire CDR3 is CASREDRAMNTEAFF.